A selection of T cell receptor beta chains follows, all from one sample in a study of cytomegalovirus exposure and HLA in healthy donors. Profiled with immunoSEQ multiplex PCR; TCRdb holds only in-frame clones, not every one. This table holds 150,000 to 200,000 clones, roughly three quarters found once. The sequenced sample was PBMCs. These TCRs come from a male donor in good health and CMV-seropositive. The CDR3 runs from the conserved cysteine through the conserved F or W. Fields, in order: J gene, V gene, D gene, clone size, CDR3 protein, CDR3 DNA. The D gene is left open where the match is weak. A clone size is listed for some rows: how often the clone was seen (once, few, many), or a class if it is expanded.

j_call: TRBJ1-5
v_call: TRBV28
d_call: .
clone_size: .
cdr3_aa: CASSSGLDRRSNQPQHF
cdr3_nt: TGTGCCAGCAGCTCTGGACTCGACAGGAGGAGCAATCAGCCCCAGCATTTT

j_call: TRBJ1-5
v_call: TRBV7-6
d_call: TRBD1
clone_size: .
cdr3_aa: CASSPGGPNQPQHF
cdr3_nt: TGTGCCAGCAGTCCAGGGGGCCCCAATCAGCCCCAGCATTTT

j_call: TRBJ1-4
v_call: TRBV4-1
d_call: TRBD1
clone_size: few
cdr3_aa: CASSQEQGERDEKLFF
cdr3_nt: TGCGCCAGCAGCCAAGAACAGGGGGAACGGGATGAAAAACTGTTTTTT

j_call: TRBJ2-7
v_call: TRBV5-1
d_call: .
clone_size: .
cdr3_aa: CASSLNRDTYEQYF
cdr3_nt: TGCGCCAGCAGCTTGAACAGGGACACCTACGAGCAGTACTTC

j_call: TRBJ1-1
v_call: TRBV5-1
d_call: .
clone_size: .
cdr3_aa: CASSLVVGGANTEAFF
cdr3_nt: TGCGCCAGCAGCTTGGTGGTAGGGGGTGCGAACACTGAAGCTTTCTTT

j_call: TRBJ2-2
v_call: TRBV2
d_call: .
clone_size: .
cdr3_aa: CASSANNRELFF
cdr3_nt: TGTGCCAGCAGTGCAAACAACCGGGAGCTGTTTTTT

j_call: TRBJ2-1
v_call: TRBV4-1
d_call: TRBD1
clone_size: .
cdr3_aa: CASSQDKGAIPFF
cdr3_nt: TGCGCCAGCAGCCAAGATAAGGGGGCGATTCCGTTCTTC

j_call: TRBJ2-2
v_call: TRBV6-1
d_call: .
clone_size: few
cdr3_aa: CASSGELRGKVFF
cdr3_nt: TGTGCCAGCAGTGGTGAATTAAGGGGGAAGGTGTTTTTT

j_call: TRBJ1-2
v_call: TRBV19
d_call: TRBD1
clone_size: .
cdr3_aa: CASTVDRGLRDYGYTF
cdr3_nt: TGTGCCAGTACGGTGGACAGGGGGCTCAGGGATTATGGCTACACCTTC

j_call: TRBJ2-5
v_call: TRBV6-5
d_call: TRBD2
clone_size: .
cdr3_aa: CASTFGGGAETQYF
cdr3_nt: TGTGCCAGCACCTTCGGGGGGGGCGCCGAGACCCAGTACTTC

j_call: TRBJ2-2
v_call: TRBV7-3
d_call: TRBD2
clone_size: .
cdr3_aa: CASSLMVAGGPNTGELFF
cdr3_nt: TGTGCCAGCAGCTTAATGGTAGCGGGGGGGCCGAACACCGGGGAGCTGTTTTTT

j_call: TRBJ1-2
v_call: TRBV7-9
d_call: TRBD1
clone_size: .
cdr3_aa: CASSLGDRVRGYTF
cdr3_nt: TGTGCCAGCAGCTTAGGGGACAGGGTGAGAGGCTACACCTTC